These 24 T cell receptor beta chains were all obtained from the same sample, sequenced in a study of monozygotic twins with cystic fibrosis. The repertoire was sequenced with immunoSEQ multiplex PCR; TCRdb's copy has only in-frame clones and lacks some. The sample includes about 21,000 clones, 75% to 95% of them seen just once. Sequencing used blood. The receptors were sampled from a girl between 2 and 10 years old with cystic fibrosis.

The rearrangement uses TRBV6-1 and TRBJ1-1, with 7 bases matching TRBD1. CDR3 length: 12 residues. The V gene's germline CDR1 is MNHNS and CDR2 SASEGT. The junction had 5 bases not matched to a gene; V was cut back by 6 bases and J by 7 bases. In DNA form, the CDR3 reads TGTGCCAGCAGGAGGACAGGTGTTGAAGCTTTCTTT. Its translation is CASRRTGVEAFF.

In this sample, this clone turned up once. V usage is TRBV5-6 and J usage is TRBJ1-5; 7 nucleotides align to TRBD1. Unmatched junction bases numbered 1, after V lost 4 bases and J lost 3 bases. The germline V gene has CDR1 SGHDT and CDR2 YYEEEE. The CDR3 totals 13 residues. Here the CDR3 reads CASSQGVNQPQHF. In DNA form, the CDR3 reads TGTGCCAGCAGCCAGGGGGTCAATCAGCCCCAGCATTTT. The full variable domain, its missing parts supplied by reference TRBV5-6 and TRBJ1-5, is DAGVTQSPTHLIKTRGQQVTLRCSPKSGHDTVSWYQQALGQGPQFIFQYYEEEERQRGNFPDRFSGHQFPNYSSELNVNALLLGDSALYLCASSQGVNQPQHFGDGTRLSIL.

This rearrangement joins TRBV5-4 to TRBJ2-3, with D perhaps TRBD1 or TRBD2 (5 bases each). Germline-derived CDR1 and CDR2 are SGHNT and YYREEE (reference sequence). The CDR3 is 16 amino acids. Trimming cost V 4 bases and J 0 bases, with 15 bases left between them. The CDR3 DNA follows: TGTGCCAGCAGCCGGCCGGGACCCACTAGCACAGATACGCAGTATTTT. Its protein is CASSRPGPTSTDTQYF.

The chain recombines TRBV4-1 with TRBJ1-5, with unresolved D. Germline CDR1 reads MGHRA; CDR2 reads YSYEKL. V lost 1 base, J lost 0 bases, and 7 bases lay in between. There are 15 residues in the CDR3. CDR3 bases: TGCGCCAGCAGCCAAGCTGAGCTTAGCAATCAGCCCCAGCATTTT. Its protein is CASSQAELSNQPQHF.

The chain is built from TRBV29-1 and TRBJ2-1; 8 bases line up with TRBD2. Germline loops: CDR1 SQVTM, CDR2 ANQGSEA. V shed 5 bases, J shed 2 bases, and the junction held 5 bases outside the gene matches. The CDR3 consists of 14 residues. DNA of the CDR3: TGCAGCGTTTTAGCGGGACGTACCTACAATGAGCAGTTCTTC. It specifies CSVLAGRTYNEQFF.

The CDR3 bases are TGCGCCAGCAGCGGCCAGCCGGGGGCCCGAACCGGGGAGCTGTTTTTT. It is translated as CASSGQPGARTGELFF. V is TRBV5-1 and J is TRBJ2-2, with D perhaps TRBD1 or TRBD2 (6 bases each). Trimming removed 4 bases from V and 5 bases from J, with 18 bases in between. This CDR3 is built from 16 residues. Germline V CDR1 and CDR2: SGHRS, YFSETQ.

The CDR3 loop reads CASSLSGTLLAGNIQYF. DNA for the CDR3: TGTGCCAGCAGCCTTAGCGGGACCCTACTGGCCGGAAACATTCAGTACTTC. This rearrangement joins TRBV28 to TRBJ2-4, with 8 bases that match TRBD2. The germline CDR1 and CDR2 sequences are MDHEN and SYDVKM. The CDR3 runs 17 residues. Trimming cost V 6 bases and J 6 bases; bases outside gene matches: 16.

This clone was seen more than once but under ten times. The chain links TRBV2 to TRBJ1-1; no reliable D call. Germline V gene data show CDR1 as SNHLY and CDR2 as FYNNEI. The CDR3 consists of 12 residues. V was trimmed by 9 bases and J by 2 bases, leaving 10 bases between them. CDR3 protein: CASVVDNTEAFF. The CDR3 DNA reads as TGTGCCAGTGTTGTGGATAACACTGAAGCTTTCTTT.

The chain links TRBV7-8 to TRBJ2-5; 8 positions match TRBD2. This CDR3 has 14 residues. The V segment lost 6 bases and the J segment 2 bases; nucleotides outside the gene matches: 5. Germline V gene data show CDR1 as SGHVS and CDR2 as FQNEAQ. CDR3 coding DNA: TGTGCCAGCAGTCCGGGGGGGAGGCAAGAGACCCAGTACTTC. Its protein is CASSPGGRQETQYF.

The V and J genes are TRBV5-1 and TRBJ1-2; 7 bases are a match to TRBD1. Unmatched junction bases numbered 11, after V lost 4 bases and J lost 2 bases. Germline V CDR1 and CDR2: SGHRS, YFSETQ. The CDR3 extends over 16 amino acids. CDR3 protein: CASSTNTGVLNYGYTF. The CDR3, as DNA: TGCGCCAGCAGCACAAACACAGGGGTACTAAACTATGGCTACACCTTC.

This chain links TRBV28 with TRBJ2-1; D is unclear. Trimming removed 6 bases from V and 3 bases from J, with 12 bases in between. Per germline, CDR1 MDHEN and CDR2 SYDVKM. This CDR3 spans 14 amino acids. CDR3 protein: CASSMVSGYNEQFF. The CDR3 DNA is TGTGCCAGCAGCATGGTGAGTGGCTACAATGAGCAGTTCTTC.

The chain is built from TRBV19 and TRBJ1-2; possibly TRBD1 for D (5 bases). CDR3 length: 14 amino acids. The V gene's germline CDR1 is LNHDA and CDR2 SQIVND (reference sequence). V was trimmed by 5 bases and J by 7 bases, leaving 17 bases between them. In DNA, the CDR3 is TGTGCCAGTAGTCAGAAAGGGGCAGGGCCTGGCTACACCTTC. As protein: CASSQKGAGPGYTF.

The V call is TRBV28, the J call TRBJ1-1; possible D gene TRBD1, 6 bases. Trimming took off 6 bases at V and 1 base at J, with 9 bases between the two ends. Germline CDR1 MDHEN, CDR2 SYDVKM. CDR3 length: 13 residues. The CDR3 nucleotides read TGTGCCAGCAGGTTAGGGGGGAACACTGAAGCTTTCTTT. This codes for CASRLGGNTEAFF.

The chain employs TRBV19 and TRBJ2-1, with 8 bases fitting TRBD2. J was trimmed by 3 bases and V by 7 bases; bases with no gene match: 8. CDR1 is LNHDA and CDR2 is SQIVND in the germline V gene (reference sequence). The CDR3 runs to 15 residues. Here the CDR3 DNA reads TGTGCCAGTACGACCGGGACTAGTGTCTACAATGAGCAGTTCTTC. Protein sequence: CASTTGTSVYNEQFF.

The CDR3 is CASSELRSGGNNEQFF. In DNA form, the CDR3 reads TGTGCCAGCAGTGAGTTACGTAGCGGGGGGAACAATGAGCAGTTCTTC. The V call is TRBV25-1, the J call TRBJ2-1; TRBD2 aligns across 10 bases. This CDR3 is 16 amino acids long. The junction had 7 bases not matched to a gene; V was cut back by 3 bases and J by 5 bases. The germline CDR1 and CDR2 sequences are MGHDK and SYGVNS.

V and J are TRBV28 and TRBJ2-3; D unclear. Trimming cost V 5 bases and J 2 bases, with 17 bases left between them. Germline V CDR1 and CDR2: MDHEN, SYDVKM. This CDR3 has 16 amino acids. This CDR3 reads CASSPPDQRSTDTQYF. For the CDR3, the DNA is TGTGCCAGCAGTCCACCCGACCAGAGATCCACAGATACGCAGTATTTT. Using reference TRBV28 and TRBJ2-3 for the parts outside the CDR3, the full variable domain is DVKVTQSSRYLVKRTGEKVFLECVQDMDHENMFWYRQDPGLGLRLIYFSYDVKMKEKGDIPEGYSVSREKKERFSLILESASTNQTSMYLCASSPPDQRSTDTQYFGPGTRLTVL.

CDR3 region: CASSLGGGGEAFF. DNA for the CDR3: TGTGCCAGCAGCTTAGGAGGGGGCGGTGAAGCTTTCTTT. The V gene is TRBV11-2, the J gene TRBJ1-1; 7 bases map to TRBD1. Germline values: CDR1 SGHAT, CDR2 FQNNGV. Germline trimming cut 1 base from V and 7 bases from J; bases unmatched to any gene: 3. The CDR3 contains 13 residues.

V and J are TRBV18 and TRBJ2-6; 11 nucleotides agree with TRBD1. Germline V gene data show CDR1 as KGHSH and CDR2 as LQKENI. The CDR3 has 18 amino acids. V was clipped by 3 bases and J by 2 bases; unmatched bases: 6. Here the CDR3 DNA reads TGTGCCAGCTCACCTCGCCCGGGACAGGGGGCTGGGGCCAACGTCCTGACTTTC. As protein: CASSPRPGQGAGANVLTF.

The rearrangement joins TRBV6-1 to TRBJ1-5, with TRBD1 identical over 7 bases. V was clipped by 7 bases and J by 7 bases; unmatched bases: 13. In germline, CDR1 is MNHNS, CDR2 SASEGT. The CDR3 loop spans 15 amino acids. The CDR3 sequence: CASNPTGEAWQPQHF. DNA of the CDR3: TGTGCCAGCAACCCCACAGGGGAGGCTTGGCAGCCCCAGCATTTT.

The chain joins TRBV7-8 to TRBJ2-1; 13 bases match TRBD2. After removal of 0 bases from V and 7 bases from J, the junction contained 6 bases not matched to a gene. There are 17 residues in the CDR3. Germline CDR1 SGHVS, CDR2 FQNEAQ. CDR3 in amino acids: CASSLAMGLAGPNEQFF. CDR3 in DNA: TGTGCCAGCAGCTTAGCGATGGGACTAGCGGGACCGAATGAGCAGTTCTTC.

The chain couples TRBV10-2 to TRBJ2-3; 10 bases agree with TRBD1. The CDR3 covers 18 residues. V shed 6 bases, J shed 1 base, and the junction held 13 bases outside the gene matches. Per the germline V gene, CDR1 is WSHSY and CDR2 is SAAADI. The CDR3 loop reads CASSEALPGQGRTDTQYF. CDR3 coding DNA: TGCGCCAGCAGCGAAGCATTACCGGGACAGGGGCGCACAGATACGCAGTATTTT.

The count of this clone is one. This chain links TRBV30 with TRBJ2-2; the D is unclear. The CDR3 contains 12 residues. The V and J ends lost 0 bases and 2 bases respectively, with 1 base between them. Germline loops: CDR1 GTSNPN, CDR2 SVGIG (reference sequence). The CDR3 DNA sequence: TGTGCCTGGAGTGTAAACACCGGGGAGCTGTTTTTT. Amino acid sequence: CAWSVNTGELFF.

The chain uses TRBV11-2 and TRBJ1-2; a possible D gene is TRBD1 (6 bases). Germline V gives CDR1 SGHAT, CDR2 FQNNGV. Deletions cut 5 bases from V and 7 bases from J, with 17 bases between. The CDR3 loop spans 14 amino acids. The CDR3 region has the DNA TGTGCCAGCAGCCCATCACAGGGAGGGGGTGGCTACACCTTC. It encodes CASSPSQGGGGYTF. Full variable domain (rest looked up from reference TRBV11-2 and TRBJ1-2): EAGVAQSPRYKIIEKRQSVAFWCNPISGHATLYWYQQILGQGPKLLIQFQNNGVVDDSQLPKDRFSAERLKGVDSTLKIQPAKLEDSAVYLCASSPSQGGGGYTFGSGTRLTVV.

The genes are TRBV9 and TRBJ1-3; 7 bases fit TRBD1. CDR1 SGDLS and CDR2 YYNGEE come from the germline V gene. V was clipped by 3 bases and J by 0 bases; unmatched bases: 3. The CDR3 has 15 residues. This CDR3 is CASSARDSSGNTIYF. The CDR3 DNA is TGTGCCAGCAGCGCCCGGGACAGCTCTGGAAACACCATATATTTT.